The 11 T cell receptor beta chains below were found in one sample sequenced in a study of blood T cell repertoires in COVID-19. Measured with immunoSEQ multiplex PCR; TCRdb has only the in-frame clones, and not every one. Seen here are about 180,000 clones, roughly 84% observed once, and the top ten hold 1% to 1.5%. The sequencing sample was made of PBMCs or T cells enriched from blood (not recorded which). All receptors come from a human donor with acute COVID-19. The donor label of this sample is uncertain.

The chain employs TRBV5-6 and TRBJ2-7, with D perhaps matching TRBD1 (5 bases). Germline V lookup: CDR1 SGHDT, CDR2 YYEEEE. The CDR3 is made up of 13 amino acids. Trimming pared 4 bases from V and 3 bases from J, leaving 11 bases between. This chain's CDR3 is CASSPLTDYEQYF. Here the CDR3 DNA reads TGTGCCAGCAGCCCCTTGACAGACTACGAGCAGTACTTC.

V usage is TRBV5-4 and J usage is TRBJ2-5, with 7 bases matching TRBD2. This CDR3 comprises 14 residues. J gave up 1 base and V 1 base, and 1 base lay outside the gene matches. Germline CDR1 and CDR2: SGHNT and YYREEE (reference sequence). This chain's CDR3 is CASSLKRGQETQYF. CDR3 sequence (DNA): TGTGCCAGCAGCTTGAAGCGGGGCCAAGAGACCCAGTACTTC. Drawing the rest from reference TRBV5-4 and TRBJ2-5, the complete variable domain is ETGVTQSPTHLIKTRGQQVTLRCSSQSGHNTVSWYQQALGQGPQFIFQYYREEENGRGNFPPRFSGLQFPNYSSELNVNALELDDSALYLCASSLKRGQETQYFGPGTRLLVL.

A single count supports this clone. CDR3 in amino acids: CASASGGGGTDTQYF. DNA of the CDR3: TGTGCCAGCGCTAGCGGGGGGGGAGGCACAGATACGCAGTATTTT. The rearrangement uses TRBV2 and TRBJ2-3, with 12 positions matching TRBD2. The CDR3 length is 15 residues. Germline-derived CDR1 and CDR2 are SNHLY and FYNNEI. The junction had 4 bases not matched to a gene; V was cut back by 8 bases and J by 1 base. Using reference TRBV2 and TRBJ2-3 for the parts outside the CDR3, the full variable domain is EPEVTQTPSHQVTQMGQEVILRCVPISNHLYFYWYRQILGQKVEFLVSFYNNEISEKSEIFDDQFSVERPDGSNFTLKIRSTKLEDSAMYFCASASGGGGTDTQYFGPGTRLTVL.

The rearrangement joins TRBV7-9 to TRBJ2-5, with a tentative D call TRBD2 (6 bases). V was pared by 1 base and J by 2 bases, with 8 bases between. There are 14 residues in the CDR3. Germline CDR1 and CDR2: SEHNR and FQNEAQ (reference sequence). The CDR3 protein is CASSLERVQETQYF. CDR3 DNA sequence: TGTGCCAGCAGCTTAGAGCGGGTGCAAGAGACCCAGTACTTC.

V gene TRBV2 combines with J gene TRBJ2-5; weak D call: TRBD1 (5 bases). Germline V gives CDR1 SNHLY, CDR2 FYNNEI. Trimming left V 2 bases short and J 4 bases short, with 23 bases between. The CDR3 runs 18 residues. CDR3 loop: CASSERSKGQGLRETQYF. The CDR3, as DNA: TGTGCCAGCAGTGAAAGGTCGAAAGGTCAGGGCTTAAGAGAGACCCAGTACTTC.

This clone was counted once. This chain links TRBV19 with TRBJ2-3, with 9 bases fitting TRBD2. Germline lookup yields CDR1 LNHDA and CDR2 SQIVND (reference sequence). The CDR3 extends over 15 amino acids. V dropped 5 bases and J dropped 1; count of bases not matched to a gene: 4. The CDR3 sequence: CASSPSSGGTDTQYF. Here the CDR3 DNA reads TGTGCCAGTAGTCCCTCTAGCGGGGGCACAGATACGCAGTATTTT.

This chain's CDR3 is CAISAQAGMDEQYF. Here the CDR3 DNA reads TGTGCCATCAGTGCCCAGGCGGGGATGGACGAGCAGTACTTC. The chain employs TRBV10-3 and TRBJ2-7, with D possibly being TRBD2 (6 bases). The CDR3 loop spans 14 amino acids. Trimming stripped 4 bases from V and 5 bases from J, with 15 bases between. The germline V gene encodes CDR1 ENHRY and CDR2 SYGVKD.

The J gene is TRBJ2-3, the V gene TRBV5-4; 14 positions agree with TRBD2. Per the germline V gene, CDR1 is SGHNT and CDR2 is YYREEE (reference sequence). The CDR3 consists of 18 residues. After removal of 4 bases from V and 2 bases from J, the junction contained 9 bases not matched to a gene. This CDR3 is CASSRKTSGGAATDTQYF. The CDR3 nucleotides are TGTGCCAGCAGCCGGAAGACTAGCGGGGGGGCGGCCACAGATACGCAGTATTTT.

This clone has just one count. The chain uses TRBV5-8 and TRBJ2-5; 10 bases fit TRBD2. CDR1 and CDR2 (germline): SGHTS, YDEGEE. The CDR3 totals 14 residues. J gave up 5 bases and V 4 bases, and 5 bases lay outside the gene matches. This chain's CDR3 is CASSPPGLAETQYF. The CDR3 nucleotides are TGTGCCAGCAGCCCCCCGGGACTAGCGGAGACCCAGTACTTC.

For this clone: The same CDR3 is also encoded by other DNA sequences in this sample. The genes are TRBV9 and TRBJ2-7; D is undetermined. Germline-derived CDR1 and CDR2 are SGDLS and YYNGEE. Trimming removed 4 bases at V and 4 bases at J, with 9 bases between. The CDR3 is 12 residues long. The CDR3: CASSPGAYEQYF. The CDR3 coding sequence is TGTGCCAGCAGCCCAGGTGCTTACGAGCAGTACTTC.

The chain is built from TRBV19 and TRBJ1-1; D may be TRBD1 (5 bases). Trimming stripped 3 bases from V and 4 bases from J, with 9 bases between. The CDR3 runs to 13 residues. Germline assignment: CDR1 LNHDA and CDR2 SQIVND (reference sequence). This CDR3 reads CASSIGGGTEAFF. For the CDR3, the DNA is TGTGCCAGTAGTATCGGGGGGGGCACTGAAGCTTTCTTT.